Listed below are T cell receptor beta chains from one sample, sequenced in a study of T cell repertoires in cytomegalovirus infection. TCRdb ran MiXCR on the reads and lists one entry per CDR3 protein. The sample records fewer than 650,000 distinct CDR3 sequences, around two fifths being singletons. Antigen specificity for these receptors is unknown. Sequencing used cultured PBMCs, obtained from culture after CMV antigen stimulation. The receptors derive from a human donor in good health (CMV status not recorded). Some clones in this sample may be carry-over from other donors' samples. CDR3s include the opening cysteine and the closing phenylalanine or tryptophan. D genes are given only for firm matches. Expanded clones get a size class; other rows say once, few or many, or leave the size out.

size	D	V	J	DNA	CDR3
NA	NA	TRBV12-3/TRBV12-4	TRBJ2-2	TGTGCCAGCAGACCGGGACAGAACACCGGGGAGCTGTTTTTT	CASRPGQNTGELFF
NA	NA	TRBV19	TRBJ2-2	TGTGCCAGTAGTATAGGCTTCAGGGGAGCCGGGGAGCTGTTTTTT	CASSIGFRGAGELFF
NA	NA	TRBV19	TRBJ1-2	TGTGCCAGTAGTATAGTCCGTCAGGTTGGAGACTATGGCTACACCTTC	CASSIVRQVGDYGYTF
few	TRBD2	TRBV6-2/TRBV6-3	TRBJ2-3	TGTGCCAGCAGGGCCGGACTAGCGGGAGTACAAGATACGCAGTATTTT	CASRAGLAGVQDTQYF
NA	TRBD1	TRBV27	TRBJ2-3	TGTGCCAGCAGTCCGGCAGGATCAGGGGGCGCGGGCACAGATACGCAGTATTTT	CASSPAGSGGAGTDTQYF
once	NA	TRBV20-1	TRBJ1-5	TGCAGTGCTAGACAGACCAATCAGCCCCAGCATTTT	CSARQTNQPQHF
few	NA	TRBV7-2	TRBJ2-2	TGTGCCAGCAGCGGGAAGACGAACACCGGGGAGCTGTTTTTT	CASSGKTNTGELFF
NA	NA	TRBV7-2	TRBJ2-1	TGTGCCAGCAGCCCTGGCGGCCTAGTACACGGGGATGAGCAGTTCTTC	CASSPGGLVHGDEQFF
NA	TRBD2	TRBV4-3	TRBJ2-1	TGCGCCAGCAGCCCCCGTAAGACTAGCCGAGAGCAGTTCTTC	CASSPRKTSREQFF
many	TRBD2	TRBV7-2	TRBJ2-2	TGTGCCAGCAGCTTAGCCCAGCGGGGGGTCCCGGAGCTGTTTTTT	CASSLAQRGVPELFF
NA	NA	TRBV7-2	TRBJ1-6	TGTGCCAGCAGCTTGAATGTCCCGTTTTCACCCCTCCACTTT	CASSLNVPFSPLHF
few	NA	TRBV7-9	TRBJ2-7	TGTGCCAGCAGCTCCCCGGTAGACATTGCCTACGAGCAGTACTTC	CASSSPVDIAYEQYF
many	NA	TRBV7-9	TRBJ2-4	TGTGCCAGCAGCGCGGCGCACGGGACTGGGAAAAACATTCAGTACTTC	CASSAAHGTGKNIQYF
NA	NA	TRBV12-3/TRBV12-4	TRBJ2-1	TGTGCCAGCAGTTTGAACCCGGGACGGCACAATGAGCAGTTCTTC	CASSLNPGRHNEQFF
few	TRBD2	TRBV7-2	TRBJ2-3	TGTGCCAGCAGCTTTGTAATGCTTAGCGGGAGATCAGATACGCAGTATTTT	CASSFVMLSGRSDTQYF
NA	TRBD2	TRBV12-3/TRBV12-4	TRBJ2-1	TGTGCCAGCAGTCCGGGGGGAGTTTCGTACAATGAGCAGTTCTTC	CASSPGGVSYNEQFF
once	TRBD2	TRBV10-3	TRBJ2-7	TGTGCCATCACCAAGGGACTAGCGGGCACCTACGAGCAGTACTTC	CAITKGLAGTYEQYF
few	NA	TRBV9	TRBJ1-5	TGTGCCAGCAGCGAAGGAAACAGGTTTAGCAATCAGCCCCAGCATTTT	CASSEGNRFSNQPQHF
many	NA	TRBV7-2	TRBJ2-5	TGTGCCAGCAGCGGGGGACCGGACCAAGAGACCCAGTACTTC	CASSGGPDQETQYF
few	NA	TRBV4-1	TRBJ2-4	TGCGCCAGCAGCCACATCCGGGACACGAACATTCAGTACTTC	CASSHIRDTNIQYF
NA	TRBD2	TRBV9	TRBJ2-2	TGTGCCAGCAGCGCCGGGACTAGCGGGATTATCGGGGAGCTGTTTTTT	CASSAGTSGIIGELFF
many	NA	TRBV7-2	TRBJ1-4	TGTGCCAGCAGCCCCCTTTGGGGGGCGAGTGAAAAACTGTTTTTT	CASSPLWGASEKLFF
few	TRBD1	TRBV7-8	TRBJ2-7	TGTGCCAGCAGCTTTAGGGCGACAGGGGCCTACGAGCAGTACTTC	CASSFRATGAYEQYF
NA	NA	TRBV4-3	TRBJ2-1	TGCGCCAGCAGCCACATTGCTTGGGGCCCCTACAATGAGCAGTTCTTC	CASSHIAWGPYNEQFF
few	NA	TRBV5-6	TRBJ2-1	TGTGCCAGCAGCTTAGGTAGCTACGACAATGAGCAGTTCTTC	CASSLGSYDNEQFF
NA	TRBD1	TRBV5-3	TRBJ2-5	TGTGCCAGCAGCACCGGGCAGGGGGCTAAGTGGTGGGAGACCCAGTACTTC	CASSTGQGAKWWETQYF
NA	NA	TRBV5-6	TRBJ1-1	TGTGCCAGCAGCTTAAGCAGCCACACTGAAGCTTTCTTT	CASSLSSHTEAFF
NA	NA	TRBV29-1	TRBJ2-1	TGCAGCGTTGTCGGGGGCCTCTACAATGAGCAGTTCTTC	CSVVGGLYNEQFF
NA	TRBD1	TRBV7-2	TRBJ1-2	TGTGCCAGCAGACGACAGGGGGCGGATGGCTACACCTTC	CASRRQGADGYTF
NA	NA	TRBV6-5	TRBJ2-5	TGTGCCAGCAGTTACTCCTCCTGGGGGGCAGTGACCCAGTACTTC	CASSYSSWGAVTQYF
few	NA	TRBV28	TRBJ1-2	TGTGCCAGCAGACGAACCCCCGGGATCTCATATGGCTACACCTTC	CASRRTPGISYGYTF
many	NA	TRBV7-8	TRBJ1-4	TGTGCCAGCAGCCCCCGTCGCGTGGCAACTAATGAAAAACTGTTTTTT	CASSPRRVATNEKLFF
NA	NA	TRBV7-2	TRBJ2-1	TGTGCCAGCAGCTTCCGAGGGGGGCCCTACAATGAGCAGTTCTTC	CASSFRGGPYNEQFF
NA	NA	TRBV15	TRBJ1-6	TGTGCCACCAGCGGTGGGGCAGCCTATAATTCACCCCTCCACTTT	CATSGGAAYNSPLHF
many	NA	TRBV7-2	TRBJ2-1	TGTGCCAGCAGCTTAGAGAGCGGGCCATACAATGAGCAGTTCTTC	CASSLESGPYNEQFF
many	TRBD1	TRBV7-2	TRBJ1-6	TGTGCCAGCAGCCCCCGGGACAGTTATAATTCACCCCTCCACTTT	CASSPRDSYNSPLHF
NA	NA	TRBV20-1	TRBJ1-1	TGCAGTGCTCTCCGGGGGATGAACACTGAAGCTTTCTTT	CSALRGMNTEAFF
few	NA	TRBV25-1	TRBJ1-1	TGTGCCAGCAGACAGGGAAGGAGCACTGAAGCTTTCTTT	CASRQGRSTEAFF
NA	NA	TRBV2	TRBJ1-2	TGTGCCAGCTTGTACCTCGCCGTTAACTATGGCTACACCTTC	CASLYLAVNYGYTF
NA	NA	TRBV7-4	TRBJ1-1	TGTGCCAGCAGCAAATCTCATACCAGCGCTGAAGCTTTCTTT	CASSKSHTSAEAFF
few	NA	TRBV6-1	TRBJ2-3	TGTGCCAGCAGTGAAGTGGAACGAACTACAGATACGCAGTATTTT	CASSEVERTTDTQYF
few	NA	TRBV7-2	TRBJ1-2	TGTGCCAGCAGCCCGGGTTGGGGGCAGGATGGCTACACCTTC	CASSPGWGQDGYTF
few	NA	TRBV29-1	TRBJ2-3	TGCAGCGTGGAGGTCGCGGCGGGAGATACGCAGTATTTT	CSVEVAAGDTQYF
once	NA	TRBV7-8	TRBJ2-7	TGTGCCAGCAGCCTCGCGGAAGCTTCGTACGAGCAGTACTTC	CASSLAEASYEQYF
NA	NA	TRBV6-5	TRBJ2-1	TGTGCCAGCAGTTACCGCATTCTGGGGGGTGAGCAGTTCTTC	CASSYRILGGEQFF